A single sample gave rise to the 28 T cell receptor beta chains below, sequenced in a study of T cell changes during pregnancy in multiple sclerosis. Using immunoSEQ multiplex PCR, the repertoire was profiled, and TCRdb retains in-frame clones only, with some absent. The sample lists tens of thousands of clones; around 89% were seen once. Sequencing was performed on CD8+ T cells from peripheral blood mononuclear cells, taken in the second trimester of pregnancy. These receptors came from a female donor with multiple sclerosis, enrolled in a pregnancy study.

The sample holds one count of this clone. The genes are TRBV6-6 and TRBJ2-1; 9 nucleotides align to TRBD2. The CDR3 sequence is 15 residues long. Per the germline V gene, CDR1 is MNHNY and CDR2 is SVGAGI (reference sequence). Germline trimming cut 6 bases from V and 6 bases from J; bases unmatched to any gene: 9. As DNA, the CDR3 is TGTGCCAGCAGATCCACCGGGACTAGCTTCAATGAGCAGTTCTTC. Protein product: CASRSTGTSFNEQFF.

In this sample, this clone turned up many times. CDR3 loop: CSVRTGLESDTQYF. As DNA, the CDR3 is TGCAGCGTTCGGACTGGATTAGAATCAGATACGCAGTATTTT. The genes are TRBV29-1 and TRBJ2-3, with D perhaps TRBD2 (5 bases). CDR3 length: 14 amino acids. Per germline, CDR1 SQVTM and CDR2 ANQGSEA. Trimming took off 5 bases at V and 4 bases at J, with 16 bases between the two ends.

This rearrangement joins TRBV7-9 to TRBJ2-3; D perhaps matches TRBD2 (5 bases). Trimming removed 4 bases at V and 0 bases at J, with 11 bases between. Germline V gene lookup returns CDR1 SEHNR and CDR2 FQNEAQ (reference sequence). This CDR3 comprises 15 residues. CDR3 nucleotide sequence: TGTGCCAGCAGCTCCCAAGGCGGGAGCACAGATACGCAGTATTTT. Protein product: CASSSQGGSTDTQYF.

This chain connects TRBV6-4 to TRBJ2-1; 8 positions agree with TRBD1. Trimming removed 5 bases from V and 2 bases from J; junction bases left unmatched: 2. CDR3 size: 14 residues. Germline assignment: CDR1 MRHNA and CDR2 SNTAGT. The DNA for the CDR3 is TGTGCCAGCAGTCGGACAGGGACCTACAATGAGCAGTTCTTC. It encodes CASSRTGTYNEQFF.

The chain is built from TRBV5-8 and TRBJ2-7; TRBD2 matches 7 bases. The CDR3 spans 14 residues. Trimming cost V 3 bases and J 2 bases; bases outside gene matches: 5. In germline, CDR1 is SGHTS, CDR2 YDEGEE. CDR3 bases: TGTGCCAGCAGCTGGGGGGGTCGAGCCTACGAGCAGTACTTC. Amino acids: CASSWGGRAYEQYF.

The chain carries TRBV19 and TRBJ1-2; no clear D. The CDR3 spans 15 residues. V lost 7 bases and J lost 3, with 18 bases in between. Germline-derived CDR1 and CDR2 are LNHDA and SQIVND (reference sequence). The CDR3 here is CASTWEDGGDYGYTF. The CDR3 region has the DNA TGTGCCAGTACTTGGGAGGACGGTGGAGACTATGGCTACACCTTC.

This chain joins TRBV13 and TRBJ2-3; possibly TRBD2 for D (6 bases). The CDR3 spans 14 residues. CDR1 is PRHDT, CDR2 FYEKMQ, per germline (reference sequence). The ends were cut back, 1 base at V and 3 bases at J, with 8 bases in the middle. As DNA, the CDR3 is TGTGCCAGCAGCTTAGCGGGAGAAACAGATACGCAGTATTTT. It translates to CASSLAGETDTQYF.

On this clone itself: This may arise from a read error, as a much more abundant clone is one base away. The V gene is TRBV11-2, the J gene TRBJ2-7; a possible D gene is TRBD2 (6 bases). The CDR3 extends over 14 amino acids. Germline-derived CDR1 and CDR2 are SGHAT and FQNNGV. The CDR3 DNA reads TGTACCAGCAGCTCAGCTAGCGTCGCCTACGAGCAGTACTTC. This translates into CTSSSASVAYEQYF.

The rearrangement uses TRBV28 and TRBJ2-4; D is perhaps TRBD1 (5 bases). V dropped 5 bases and J dropped 0 bases, with 11 bases sitting between them. The germline V gene has CDR1 MDHEN and CDR2 SYDVKM. The CDR3 consists of 15 residues. For the CDR3, the DNA is TGTGCCAGCAGTCTCCACAGGATAGCCAAAAACATTCAGTACTTC. Residues: CASSLHRIAKNIQYF.

V gene TRBV4-3 combines with J gene TRBJ1-5; D uncertain. The germline V gene encodes CDR1 LGHNA and CDR2 YSLEER. The CDR3 extends over 15 amino acids. The V gene lost 2 bases and the J gene lost 7 bases, with 15 bases spanning the gap. The CDR3 loop reads CASSQSEGDRQPQHF. Here the CDR3 DNA reads TGCGCCAGCAGCCAATCGGAGGGCGACCGGCAGCCCCAGCATTTT.

The chain combines TRBV6-5 with TRBJ1-1; D may be TRBD1 (6 bases). In germline, CDR1 is MNHEY, CDR2 SVGAGI. Trimming pared 2 bases from V and 1 base from J, leaving 11 bases between. There are 15 residues in the CDR3. The CDR3: CASSYRGRGNTEAFF. The CDR3 region has the DNA TGTGCCAGCAGTTACCGGGGCAGGGGGAACACTGAAGCTTTCTTT.

The chain combines TRBV7-2 with TRBJ2-7, with TRBD2 matching 11 bases. V lost 5 bases to trimming and J lost 3 bases; unmatched junction nucleotides: 3. The CDR3 length is 14 residues. Germline lookup yields CDR1 SGHTA and CDR2 FQGNSA. CDR3 sequence reads: CASSMGLADYEQYF. CDR3 bases: TGTGCCAGCAGCATGGGACTAGCGGACTACGAGCAGTACTTC.

As regards this clone: Other DNA sequences in the same sample also yield this CDR3. This chain links TRBV4-3 with TRBJ2-7; D is ambiguous. The V gene lost 0 bases and the J gene lost 1 base, with 4 bases spanning the gap. Per germline, CDR1 LGHNA and CDR2 YSLEER. The CDR3 length is 13 residues. The CDR3 region is CASSQDRSYEQYF. The CDR3 nucleotides are TGCGCCAGCAGCCAAGACAGATCCTACGAGCAGTACTTC.

Only one count was recorded for this clone. The rearrangement uses TRBV28 and TRBJ2-7; 9 bases line up with TRBD1. The CDR3 consists of 15 residues. The J segment lost 5 bases and the V segment lost 7 bases, leaving 12 bases of the junction unmatched. Looked up from germline, CDR1 is MDHEN and CDR2 is SYDVKM. CDR3 in DNA: TGTGCCAGCACGCCCTTACAGGGGGCAGTAAACGAGCAGTACTTC. It yields the protein CASTPLQGAVNEQYF.

The chain links TRBV11-2 to TRBJ2-3; a possible D gene is TRBD2 (5 bases). This CDR3 has 15 amino acids. V was trimmed by 1 base and J by 1 base, leaving 9 bases between them. Germline V CDR1 and CDR2: SGHAT, FQNNGV. CDR3 sequence: CASSLVGGGTDTQYF. Here the CDR3 DNA reads TGTGCCAGCAGCTTAGTCGGAGGCGGCACAGATACGCAGTATTTT.

The rearrangement uses TRBV19 and TRBJ2-2, with a weak D call TRBD2 (5 bases). CDR1 is LNHDA, CDR2 SQIVND, per germline (reference sequence). The CDR3 is made up of 13 amino acids. V lost 7 bases and J lost 0, with 6 bases in between. CDR3 DNA sequence: TGTGCCAGTACGGGAACGAACACCGGGGAGCTGTTTTTT. Amino acid sequence: CASTGTNTGELFF.

The chain combines TRBV21-1 with TRBJ2-7; the table assigns TRBD1, which was not confirmed against the DNA. TRBV21-1 is labeled a pseudogene. The CDR3 is 18 residues long. The CDR3 loop reads CASSKDEARGRRFYEQYF. The CDR3 DNA reads as TGTGCCAGCAGCAAAGATGAGGCCAGGGGGCGACGATTCTACGAGCAGTACTTC.

CDR3 sequence reads: CAPQFLTGGYGYTF. The CDR3 DNA reads as TGTGCCCCCCAATTCCTAACAGGGGGTTATGGCTACACCTTC. The chain couples TRBV9 to TRBJ1-2; the match to TRBD1 covers 8 bases. V trimming: 10 bases; J trimming: 5 bases; junction bases outside the gene matches: 13. Germline CDR1 reads SGDLS; CDR2 reads YYNGEE. This CDR3 region has 14 residues.

The rearrangement links TRBV6-5 to TRBJ2-5, with D tentatively TRBD1 (6 bases). Between the trimmed V and J ends, which lost 8 bases and 6 bases, there was a span of 10 bases. The CDR3 sequence is 11 residues long. Germline V gene data show CDR1 as MNHEY and CDR2 as SVGAGI. CDR3 amino acids: CASGGGQTQYF. The CDR3 nucleotides are TGTGCCAGCGGGGGCGGGCAGACCCAGTACTTC.

The CDR3 nucleotides read TGTGCCAGCAGCTTCCCCGGGACTAGCGTTTCCTACGAGCAGTACTTC. Its translation is CASSFPGTSVSYEQYF. The J gene is TRBJ2-7, the V gene TRBV11-2; 10 nucleotides line up with TRBD2. Unmatched junction bases numbered 6, after V lost 3 bases and J lost 1 base. Germline loops: CDR1 SGHAT, CDR2 FQNNGV. The CDR3 is 16 amino acids.

This clone was observed once. The CDR3 here is CASSQATGGMGEAFF. Here the CDR3 DNA reads TGCGCCAGCAGCCAAGCTACGGGGGGAATGGGTGAAGCTTTCTTT. This chain connects TRBV4-1 to TRBJ1-1, with TRBD1 as a possible D gene (5 bases). In germline, CDR1 is MGHRA, CDR2 YSYEKL. V shed 1 base and J shed 7 bases, with 16 bases lying between them. CDR3 size: 15 residues.

The V and J genes are TRBV10-3 and TRBJ2-6, with D possibly matching TRBD1 (6 bases). This CDR3 has 17 amino acids. CDR1 is ENHRY, CDR2 SYGVKD, per germline. The V end was cut by 6 bases, the J end by 0 bases, with 15 bases between. This CDR3 reads CAISAGTSASGANVLTF. The CDR3 DNA is TGTGCCATCAGCGCCGGGACATCCGCCTCTGGGGCCAACGTCCTGACTTTC.

This clone qualifies as medium-sized (0.01 to 0.1%). This chain joins TRBV4-3 and TRBJ1-5; 7 nucleotides match TRBD1. Germline CDR1 LGHNA, CDR2 YSLEER. The J segment lost 2 bases and the V segment lost 4 bases, leaving 2 bases of the junction unmatched. The length of the CDR3 is 14 residues. DNA of the CDR3: TGCGCCAGCAGCCCGGGGACAGGCAATCAGCCCCAGCATTTT. Its translation is CASSPGTGNQPQHF.

The rearrangement joins TRBV5-1 to TRBJ1-2; no clear D. From germline, CDR1 is SGHRS and CDR2 YFSETQ. The CDR3 is 16 amino acids. The ends were cut back, 0 bases at V and 3 bases at J, with 15 bases in the middle. The CDR3 protein is CASSLAQVGTDYGYTF. The CDR3, as DNA: TGCGCCAGCAGCTTGGCCCAGGTGGGCACGGACTATGGCTACACCTTC.

The chain has TRBV15 and TRBJ1-4; 7 bases are a match to TRBD1. The germline V gene has CDR1 LNHNV and CDR2 YYDKDF (reference sequence). Losses at the gene ends were 6 bases for V and 2 bases for J; bases not matched to a gene: 6. The CDR3 consists of 15 residues. CDR3 amino acids: CATRESQGTNEKLFF. The CDR3 coding sequence is TGTGCCACCAGGGAATCACAGGGGACTAATGAAAAACTGTTTTTT.

The J gene is TRBJ2-3, the V gene TRBV5-5; 9 nucleotides agree with TRBD2. The CDR3 loop spans 19 amino acids. Per germline, CDR1 SGHKS and CDR2 YYEKEE (reference sequence). Trimming removed 2 bases from V and 3 bases from J; junction bases left unmatched: 16. The DNA of the CDR3 is TGTGCCAGCAGCTTAGAGACCGGGACTAGCTCTTCTGTTACAGATACGCAGTATTTT. As protein: CASSLETGTSSSVTDTQYF.

The chain carries TRBV7-3 and TRBJ2-1; D possibly corresponds to TRBD2 (5 bases). The CDR3 contains 14 residues. Germline V gene data show CDR1 as SGHTA and CDR2 as FQGTGA. V lost 8 bases and J lost 5, with 16 bases in between. The CDR3 spells CASGHGSGNNEQFF. CDR3 nucleotides: TGTGCCAGCGGCCACGGAAGCGGCAACAATGAGCAGTTCTTC.

The gene calls are TRBV5-1 and TRBJ2-7; 11 bases fit TRBD1. V dropped 4 bases and J dropped 4; count of bases not matched to a gene: 19. CDR1 and CDR2 (germline): SGHRS, YFSETQ. This CDR3 comprises 19 residues. Here the CDR3 reads CASSPGGAPGTGGTYEQYF. In DNA, the CDR3 is TGCGCCAGCAGCCCGGGGGGGGCACCTGGGACAGGGGGAACGTACGAGCAGTACTTC.